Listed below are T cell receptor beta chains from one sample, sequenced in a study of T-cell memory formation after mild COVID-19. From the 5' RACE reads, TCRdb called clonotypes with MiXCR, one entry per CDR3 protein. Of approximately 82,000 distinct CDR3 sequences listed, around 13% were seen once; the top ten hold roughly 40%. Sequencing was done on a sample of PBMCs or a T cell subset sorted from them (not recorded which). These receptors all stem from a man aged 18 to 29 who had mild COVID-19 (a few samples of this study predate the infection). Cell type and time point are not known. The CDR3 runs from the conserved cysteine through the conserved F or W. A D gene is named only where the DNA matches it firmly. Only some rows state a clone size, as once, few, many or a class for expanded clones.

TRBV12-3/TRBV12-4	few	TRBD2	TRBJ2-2	TGTGCCAGCGACGGCGGGGGCACCGGGGAGCTGTTTTTT	CASDGGGTGELFF
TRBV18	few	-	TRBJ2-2	TGTGCCAGCTCACCTGGATTGGGGAACACCGGGGAGCTGTTTTTT	CASSPGLGNTGELFF
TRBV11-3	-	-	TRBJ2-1	TGTGCCAGCAGCTTCGGTGTTCTTGTCGGGCCCTCCTACAATGAGCAGTTCTTC	CASSFGVLVGPSYNEQFF
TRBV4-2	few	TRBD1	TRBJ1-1	TGTGCCAGCAGCCCGACAGGGGGCGAGGACACTGAAGCTTTCTTT	CASSPTGGEDTEAFF
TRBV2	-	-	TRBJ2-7	TGTGCCGCGACAGATAACCTTTCCTACGAGCAGTACTTC	CAATDNLSYEQYF
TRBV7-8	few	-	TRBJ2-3	TGTGCCAGCAGCACCCTGGGGGGTCCAGATACGCAGTATTTT	CASSTLGGPDTQYF
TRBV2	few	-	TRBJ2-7	TGTGCCAGCAGTGCAGAGGTACAGGCGGCCTACGAGCAGTACTTC	CASSAEVQAAYEQYF
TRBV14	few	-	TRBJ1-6	TGTGCCAGCAGCCAAACGGGGGCTTCACCCCTCCACTTT	CASSQTGASPLHF
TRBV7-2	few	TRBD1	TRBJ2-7	TGTGCCAGCAGCCCCCAGACGACAGGGGCGGGGGAGCAGTACTTC	CASSPQTTGAGEQYF
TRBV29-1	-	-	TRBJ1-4	TGCAGCGTTGAGCAGGGAACTAATGAAAAACTGTTTTTT	CSVEQGTNEKLFF
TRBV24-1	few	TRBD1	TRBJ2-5	TGTGCCACCAGTGATTTGCCGGGACAGGGGCAAGAGACCCAGTACTTC	CATSDLPGQGQETQYF
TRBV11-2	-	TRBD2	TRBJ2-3	TGTGCCAGCAGCTTAAGCAGCGGGGGGTGGGCAGATACGCAGTATTTT	CASSLSSGGWADTQYF
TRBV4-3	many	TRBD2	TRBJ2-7	TGCGCCAGCAGCCAAGAAGCTCCGGGAGGTCCGGCCGAGCAGTACTTC	CASSQEAPGGPAEQYF
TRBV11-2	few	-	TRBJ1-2	TGTGCCAGCAGCTTAAGGACAGACTATGGCTACACCTTC	CASSLRTDYGYTF
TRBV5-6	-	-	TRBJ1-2	TGTGCCAGCAGCTTGTCTGGGGACGACTATGGCTACACCTTC	CASSLSGDDYGYTF
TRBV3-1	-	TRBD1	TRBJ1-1	TGTGCCAGCAGCCCGCAGGGGGGCACTGAAGCTTTCTTT	CASSPQGGTEAFF
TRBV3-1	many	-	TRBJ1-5	TGTGCCAGCAGCCAAGGCTTTAGGGCCCCCCTTAATCAGCCCCAGCATTTT	CASSQGFRAPLNQPQHF
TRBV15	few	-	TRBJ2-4	TGTGCCACCAGCAGAGAAACAGGGTCGGGGGAGAGGAACATTCAGTACTTC	CATSRETGSGERNIQYF
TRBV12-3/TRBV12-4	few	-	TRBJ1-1	TGTGCCAGCAGTCCAGGGTTTGGCACTGAAGCTTTCTTT	CASSPGFGTEAFF
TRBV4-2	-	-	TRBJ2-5	TGTGCCAGCAGCCTTCCGGACCTTGGGGAGACCCAGTACTTC	CASSLPDLGETQYF
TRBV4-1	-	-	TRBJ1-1	TGCGCCAGCAGCCAACAGTGGGATGATGAAGCTTTCTTT	CASSQQWDDEAFF
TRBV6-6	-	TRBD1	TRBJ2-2	TGTGCCAGCAGTTGGACAGGGGGAGGCGGGGAGCTGTTTTTT	CASSWTGGGGELFF
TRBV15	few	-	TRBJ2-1	TGTGCCACCAGCAGATATGGAGTCGGGGGTGAGCAGTTCTTC	CATSRYGVGGEQFF
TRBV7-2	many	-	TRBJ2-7	TGTGCCAGCAGCTTTAACTACGAGCAGTACTTC	CASSFNYEQYF
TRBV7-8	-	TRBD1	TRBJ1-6	TGTGCCAGCAGCCCCCTAACAGGGGTTAATTCACCCCTCCACTTT	CASSPLTGVNSPLHF
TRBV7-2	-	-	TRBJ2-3	TGTGCCAGCAGCCCGCAGTCTAGCACCTTCGCAGATACGCAGTATTTT	CASSPQSSTFADTQYF
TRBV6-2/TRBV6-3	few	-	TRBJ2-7	TGTGCCAGCAGTCATAGCTCCTACGAGCAGTACTTC	CASSHSSYEQYF
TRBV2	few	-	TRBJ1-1	TGTGCCAGCAGTGAAAGGCAGGGGTCGGCGTTGAACACTGAAGCTTTCTTT	CASSERQGSALNTEAFF
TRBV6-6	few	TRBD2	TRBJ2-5	TGTGCCAGCAGTTACTTGCGGGGGGGCCGGGAGACCCAGTACTTC	CASSYLRGGRETQYF